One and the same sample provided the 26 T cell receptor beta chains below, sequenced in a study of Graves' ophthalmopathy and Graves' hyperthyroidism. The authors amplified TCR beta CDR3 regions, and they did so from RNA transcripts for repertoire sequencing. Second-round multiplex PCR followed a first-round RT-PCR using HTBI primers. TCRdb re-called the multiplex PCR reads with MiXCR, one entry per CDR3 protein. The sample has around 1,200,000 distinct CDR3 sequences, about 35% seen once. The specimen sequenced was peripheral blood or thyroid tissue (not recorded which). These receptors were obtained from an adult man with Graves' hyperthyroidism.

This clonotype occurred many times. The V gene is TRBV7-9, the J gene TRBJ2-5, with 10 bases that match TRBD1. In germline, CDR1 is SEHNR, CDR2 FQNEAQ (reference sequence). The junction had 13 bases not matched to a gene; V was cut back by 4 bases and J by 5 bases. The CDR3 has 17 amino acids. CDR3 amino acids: CASSSLNVTGGRETQYF. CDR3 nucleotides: TGTGCCAGCAGCTCCCTTAATGTGACAGGGGGCCGGGAGACCCAGTACTTC.

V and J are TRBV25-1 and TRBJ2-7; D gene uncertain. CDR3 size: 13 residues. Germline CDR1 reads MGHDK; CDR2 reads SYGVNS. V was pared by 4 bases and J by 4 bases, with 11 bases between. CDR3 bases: TGTGCCAGCAGTGCTCTGGGTGGGTACGAGCAGTACTTC. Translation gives CASSALGGYEQYF.

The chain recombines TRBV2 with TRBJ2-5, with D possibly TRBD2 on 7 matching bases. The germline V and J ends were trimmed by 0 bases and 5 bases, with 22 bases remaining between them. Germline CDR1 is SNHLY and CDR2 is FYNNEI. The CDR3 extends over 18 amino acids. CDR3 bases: TGTGCCAGCAGTGAAGCGGGGGGGGGGACATACTATCGGGAGACCCAGTACTTC. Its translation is CASSEAGGGTYYRETQYF.

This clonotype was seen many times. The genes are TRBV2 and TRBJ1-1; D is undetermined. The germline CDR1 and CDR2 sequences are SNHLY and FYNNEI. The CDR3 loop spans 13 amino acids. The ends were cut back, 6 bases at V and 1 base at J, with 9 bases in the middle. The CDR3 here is CASRTQPNTEAFF. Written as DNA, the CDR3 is TGTGCCAGCAGGACCCAGCCGAACACTGAAGCTTTCTTT. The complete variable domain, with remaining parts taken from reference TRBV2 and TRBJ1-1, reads EPEVTQTPSHQVTQMGQEVILRCVPISNHLYFYWYRQILGQKVEFLVSFYNNEISEKSEIFDDQFSVERPDGSNFTLKIRSTKLEDSAMYFCASRTQPNTEAFFGQGTRLTVV.

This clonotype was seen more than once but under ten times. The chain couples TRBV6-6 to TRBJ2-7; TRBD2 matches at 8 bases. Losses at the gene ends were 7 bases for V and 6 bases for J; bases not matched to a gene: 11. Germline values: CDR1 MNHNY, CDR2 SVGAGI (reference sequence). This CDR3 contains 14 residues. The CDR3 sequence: CASTHGGAFGEQYF. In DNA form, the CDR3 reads TGTGCCAGCACCCACGGGGGGGCCTTTGGCGAGCAGTACTTC.

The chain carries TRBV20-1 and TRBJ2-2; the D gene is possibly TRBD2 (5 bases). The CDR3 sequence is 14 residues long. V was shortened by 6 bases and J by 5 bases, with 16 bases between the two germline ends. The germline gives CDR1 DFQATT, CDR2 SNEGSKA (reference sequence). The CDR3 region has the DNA TGCAGTGCACGCGAGGGTTTCAGAACCGGGGAGCTGTTTTTT. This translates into CSAREGFRTGELFF.

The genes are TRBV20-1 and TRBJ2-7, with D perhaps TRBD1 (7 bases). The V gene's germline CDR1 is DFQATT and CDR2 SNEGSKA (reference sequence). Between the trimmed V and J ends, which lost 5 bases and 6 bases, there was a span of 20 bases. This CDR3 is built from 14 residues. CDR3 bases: TGCAGTGCTCCAGGGGGGCAGTCCGCGCGCGAGCAGTACTTC. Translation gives CSAPGGQSAREQYF.

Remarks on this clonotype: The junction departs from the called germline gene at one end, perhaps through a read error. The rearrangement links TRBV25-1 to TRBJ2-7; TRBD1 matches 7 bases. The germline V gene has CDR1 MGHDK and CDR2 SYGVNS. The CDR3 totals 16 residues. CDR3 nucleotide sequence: TGCGCCAGCAGTGCCCAGATCCGGGACAGTACCTACGAGCAGTACTTC. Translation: CASSAQIRDSTYEQYF.

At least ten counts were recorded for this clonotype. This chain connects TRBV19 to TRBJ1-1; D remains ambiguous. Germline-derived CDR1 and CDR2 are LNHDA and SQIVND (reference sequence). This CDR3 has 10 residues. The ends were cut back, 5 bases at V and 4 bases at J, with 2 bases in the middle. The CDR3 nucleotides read TGTGCCAGTAGTGCCACTGAAGCTTTCTTT. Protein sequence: CASSATEAFF.

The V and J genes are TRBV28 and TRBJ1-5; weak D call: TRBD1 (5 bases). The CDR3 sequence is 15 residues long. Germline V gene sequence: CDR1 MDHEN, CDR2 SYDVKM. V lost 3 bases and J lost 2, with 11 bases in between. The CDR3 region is CASSLGEWGNQPQHF. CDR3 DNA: TGTGCCAGCAGTTTGGGGGAGTGGGGCAATCAGCCCCAGCATTTT. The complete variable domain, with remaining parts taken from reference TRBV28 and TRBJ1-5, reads DVKVTQSSRYLVKRTGEKVFLECVQDMDHENMFWYRQDPGLGLRLIYFSYDVKMKEKGDIPEGYSVSREKKERFSLILESASTNQTSMYLCASSLGEWGNQPQHFGDGTRLSIL.

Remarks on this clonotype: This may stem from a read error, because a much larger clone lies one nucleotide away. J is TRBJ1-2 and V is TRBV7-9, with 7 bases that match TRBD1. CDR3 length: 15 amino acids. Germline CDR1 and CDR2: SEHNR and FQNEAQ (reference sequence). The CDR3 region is CTSRTGQGENYGYTF. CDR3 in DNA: TGTACCAGCAGAACGGGGCAGGGGGAGAACTATGGCTACACCTTC.

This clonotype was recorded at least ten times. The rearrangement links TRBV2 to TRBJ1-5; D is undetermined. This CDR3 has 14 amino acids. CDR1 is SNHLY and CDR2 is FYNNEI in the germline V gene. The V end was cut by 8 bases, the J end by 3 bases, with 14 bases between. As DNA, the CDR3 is TGTGCCAGCTCTGGGTCCAGGAACAATCAGCCCCAGCATTTT. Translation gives CASSGSRNNQPQHF.

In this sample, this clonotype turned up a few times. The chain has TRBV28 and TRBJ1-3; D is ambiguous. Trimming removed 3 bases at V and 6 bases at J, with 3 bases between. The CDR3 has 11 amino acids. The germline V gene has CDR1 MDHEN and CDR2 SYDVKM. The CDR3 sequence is CASSFLNTIYF. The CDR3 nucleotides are TGTGCCAGCAGTTTTTTAAACACCATATATTTT.

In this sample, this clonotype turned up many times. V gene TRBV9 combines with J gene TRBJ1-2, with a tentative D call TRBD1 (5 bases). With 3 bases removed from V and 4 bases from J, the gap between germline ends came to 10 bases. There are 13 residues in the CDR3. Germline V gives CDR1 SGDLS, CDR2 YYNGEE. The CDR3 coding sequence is TGTGCCAGCAGCGACCGGGACCTCTATGGCTACACCTTC. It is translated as CASSDRDLYGYTF.

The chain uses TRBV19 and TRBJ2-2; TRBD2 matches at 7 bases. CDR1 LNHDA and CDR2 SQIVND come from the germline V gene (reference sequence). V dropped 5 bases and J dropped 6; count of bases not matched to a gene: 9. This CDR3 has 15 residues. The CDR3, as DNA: TGTGCCAGTAGTCTGAGGCGGGAGTTTGCCGGGGAGCTGTTTTTT. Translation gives CASSLRREFAGELFF.

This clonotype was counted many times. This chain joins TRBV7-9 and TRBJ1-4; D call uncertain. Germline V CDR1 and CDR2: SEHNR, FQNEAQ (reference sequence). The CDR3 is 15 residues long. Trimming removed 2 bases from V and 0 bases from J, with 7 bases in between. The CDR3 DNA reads TGTGCCAGCAGCTTATCCCCGGCAACTAATGAAAAACTGTTTTTT. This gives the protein CASSLSPATNEKLFF.

The CDR3 is CASSVGGQGPAGYTF. The CDR3 coding sequence is TGTGCCAGCAGCGTAGGGGGACAGGGGCCCGCGGGCTACACCTTC. V and J are TRBV9 and TRBJ1-2; the match to TRBD1 covers 10 bases. The CDR3 length is 15 residues. Germline V gene lookup returns CDR1 SGDLS and CDR2 YYNGEE. Trimming cost V 0 bases and J 8 bases; bases outside gene matches: 7.

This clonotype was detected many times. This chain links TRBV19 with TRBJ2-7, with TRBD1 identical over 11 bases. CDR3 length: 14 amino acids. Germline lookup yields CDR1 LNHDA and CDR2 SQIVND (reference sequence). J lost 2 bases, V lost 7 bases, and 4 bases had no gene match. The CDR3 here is CASTPGQGAYEQYF. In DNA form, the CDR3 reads TGTGCCAGTACCCCGGGACAGGGGGCCTACGAGCAGTACTTC.

The CDR3 sequence: CASSARVGTGAYEQYF. As DNA, the CDR3 is TGCGCCAGCAGTGCCCGTGTAGGGACAGGGGCCTACGAGCAGTACTTC. This chain uses TRBV10-1 with TRBJ2-7, with TRBD1 matching 10 bases. Germline CDR1 and CDR2: WNHNN and SYGVQD (reference sequence). The J segment lost 2 bases and the V segment lost 4 bases, leaving 8 bases of the junction unmatched. The length of the CDR3 is 16 residues.

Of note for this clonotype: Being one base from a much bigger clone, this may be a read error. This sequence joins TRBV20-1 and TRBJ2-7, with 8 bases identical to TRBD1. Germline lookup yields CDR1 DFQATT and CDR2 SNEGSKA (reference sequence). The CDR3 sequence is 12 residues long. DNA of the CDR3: TGCAGCGCATTAAGACAGGGGAACGGGCAGTACTTC. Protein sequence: CSALRQGNGQYF.

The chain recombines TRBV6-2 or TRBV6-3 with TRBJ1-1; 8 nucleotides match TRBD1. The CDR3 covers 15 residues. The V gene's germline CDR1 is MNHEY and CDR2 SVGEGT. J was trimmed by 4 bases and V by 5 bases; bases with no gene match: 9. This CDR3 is CASSPSPDRATEAFF. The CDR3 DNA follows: TGTGCCAGCAGTCCATCCCCGGACAGGGCCACTGAAGCTTTCTTT.

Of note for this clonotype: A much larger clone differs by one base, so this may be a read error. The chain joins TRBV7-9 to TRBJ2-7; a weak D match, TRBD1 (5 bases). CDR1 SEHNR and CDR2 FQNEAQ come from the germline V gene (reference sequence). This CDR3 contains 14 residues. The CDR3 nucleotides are TGTGCCAGCAGCTTACTAATATGGGGCTACGAGCGGTACTTC. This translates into CASSLLIWGYERYF. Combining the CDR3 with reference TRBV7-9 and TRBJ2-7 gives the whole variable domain DTGVSQNPRHKITKRGQNVTFRCDPISEHNRLYWYRQTLGQGPEFLTYFQNEAQLEKSRLLSDRFSAERPKGSFSTLEIQRTEQGDSAMYLCASSLLIWGYERYFGPGTRLTVT.

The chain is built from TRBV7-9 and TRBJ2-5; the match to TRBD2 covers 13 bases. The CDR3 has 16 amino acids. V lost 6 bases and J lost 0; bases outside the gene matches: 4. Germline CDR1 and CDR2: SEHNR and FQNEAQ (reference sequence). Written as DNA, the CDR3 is TGTGCCAGCAGTGGGGGACTAGCGGGGAACCAAGAGACCCAGTACTTC. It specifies CASSGGLAGNQETQYF.

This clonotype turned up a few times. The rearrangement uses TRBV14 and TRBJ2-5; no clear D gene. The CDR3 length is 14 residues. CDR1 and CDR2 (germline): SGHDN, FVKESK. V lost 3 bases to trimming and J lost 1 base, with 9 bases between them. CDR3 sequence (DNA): TGTGCCAGCAGCCACACAGTGTCCCAAGAGACCCAGTACTTC. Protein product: CASSHTVSQETQYF.

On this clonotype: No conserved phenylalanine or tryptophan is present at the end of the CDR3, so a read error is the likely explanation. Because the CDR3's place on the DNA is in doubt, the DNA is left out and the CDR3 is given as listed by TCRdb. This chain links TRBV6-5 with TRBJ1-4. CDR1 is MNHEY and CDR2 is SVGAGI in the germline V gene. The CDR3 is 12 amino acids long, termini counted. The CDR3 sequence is CASSVFHQVADY.

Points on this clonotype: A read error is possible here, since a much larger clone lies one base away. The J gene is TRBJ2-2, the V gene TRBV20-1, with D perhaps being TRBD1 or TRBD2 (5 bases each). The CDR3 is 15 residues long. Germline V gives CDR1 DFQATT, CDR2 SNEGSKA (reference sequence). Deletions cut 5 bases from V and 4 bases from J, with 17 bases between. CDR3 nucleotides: TGCAGTGCTGGAGCACGGGACGGAGGCACCGGGGAGCTGTTTTTT. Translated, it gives CSAGARDGGTGELFF.